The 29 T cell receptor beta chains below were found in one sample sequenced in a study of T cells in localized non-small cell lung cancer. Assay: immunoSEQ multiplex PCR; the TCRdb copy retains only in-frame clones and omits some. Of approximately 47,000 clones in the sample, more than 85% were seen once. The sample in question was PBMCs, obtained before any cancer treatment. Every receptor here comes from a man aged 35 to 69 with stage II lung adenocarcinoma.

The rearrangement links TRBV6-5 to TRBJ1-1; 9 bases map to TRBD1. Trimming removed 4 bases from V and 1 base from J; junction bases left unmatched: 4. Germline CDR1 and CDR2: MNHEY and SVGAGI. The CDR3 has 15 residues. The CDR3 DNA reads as TGTGCCAGCAGTTCACCGGGACAGGGGAACACTGAAGCTTTCTTT. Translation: CASSSPGQGNTEAFF.

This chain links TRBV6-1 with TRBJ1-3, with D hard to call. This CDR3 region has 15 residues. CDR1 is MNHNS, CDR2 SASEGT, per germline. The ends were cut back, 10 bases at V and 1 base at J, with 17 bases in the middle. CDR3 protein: CATSESYESGNTIYF. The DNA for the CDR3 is TGTGCCACCTCGGAGTCCTACGAATCTGGAAACACCATATATTTT.

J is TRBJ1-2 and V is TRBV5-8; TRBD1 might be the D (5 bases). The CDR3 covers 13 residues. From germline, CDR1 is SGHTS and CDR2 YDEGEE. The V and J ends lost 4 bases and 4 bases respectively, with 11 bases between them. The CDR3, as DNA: TGTGCCAGCAGCCGGGACGTCCGCTATGGCTACACCTTC. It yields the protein CASSRDVRYGYTF.

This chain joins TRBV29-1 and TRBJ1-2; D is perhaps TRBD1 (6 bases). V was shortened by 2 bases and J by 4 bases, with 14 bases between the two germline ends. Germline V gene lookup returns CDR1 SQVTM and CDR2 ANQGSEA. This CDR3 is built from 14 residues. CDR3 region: CSVEQTGSAYGYTF. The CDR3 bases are TGCAGCGTTGAACAGACAGGCAGCGCCTATGGCTACACCTTC.

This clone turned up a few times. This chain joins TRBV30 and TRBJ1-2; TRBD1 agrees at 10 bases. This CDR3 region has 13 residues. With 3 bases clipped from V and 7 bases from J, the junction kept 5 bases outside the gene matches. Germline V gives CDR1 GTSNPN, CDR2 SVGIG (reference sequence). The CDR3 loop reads CAWRETGGGGYTF. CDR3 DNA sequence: TGTGCCTGGAGGGAGACAGGGGGCGGTGGCTACACCTTC.

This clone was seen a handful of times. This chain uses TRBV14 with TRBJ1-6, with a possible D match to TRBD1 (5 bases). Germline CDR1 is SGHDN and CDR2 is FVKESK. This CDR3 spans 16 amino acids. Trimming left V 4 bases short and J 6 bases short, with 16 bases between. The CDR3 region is CASSPSFGTFNSPLHF. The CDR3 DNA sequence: TGTGCCAGCAGCCCCTCATTTGGGACGTTTAATTCACCCCTCCACTTT.

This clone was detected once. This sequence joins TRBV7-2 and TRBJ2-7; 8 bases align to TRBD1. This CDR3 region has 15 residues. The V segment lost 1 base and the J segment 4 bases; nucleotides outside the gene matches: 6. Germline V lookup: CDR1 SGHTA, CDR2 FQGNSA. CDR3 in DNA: TGTGCCAGCAGCTTAGTGCGGACAGGGCTTTACGAGCAGTACGTC. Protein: CASSLVRTGLYEQYV.

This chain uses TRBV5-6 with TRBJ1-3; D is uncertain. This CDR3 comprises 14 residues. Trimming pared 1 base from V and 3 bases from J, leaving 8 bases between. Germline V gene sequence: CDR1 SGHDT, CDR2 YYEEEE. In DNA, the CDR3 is TGTGCCAGCAGCTTGTCAGACTTTGGAAACACCATATATTTT. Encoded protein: CASSLSDFGNTIYF.

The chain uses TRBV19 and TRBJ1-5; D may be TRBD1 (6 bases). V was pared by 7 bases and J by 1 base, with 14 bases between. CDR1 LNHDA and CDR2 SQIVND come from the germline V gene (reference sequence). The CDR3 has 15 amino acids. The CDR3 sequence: CASTPTGHSNQPQHF. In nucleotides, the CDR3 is TGTGCCAGTACCCCCACGGGACACAGCAATCAGCCCCAGCATTTT. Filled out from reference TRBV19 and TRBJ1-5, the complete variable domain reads DGGITQSPKYLFRKEGQNVTLSCEQNLNHDAMYWYRQDPGQGLRLIYYSQIVNDFQKGDIAEGYSVSREKKESFPLTVTSAQKNPTAFYLCASTPTGHSNQPQHFGDGTRLSIL.

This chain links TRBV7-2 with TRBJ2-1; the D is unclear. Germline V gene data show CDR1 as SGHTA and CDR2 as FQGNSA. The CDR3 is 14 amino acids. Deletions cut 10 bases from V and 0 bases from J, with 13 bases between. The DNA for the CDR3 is TGTGCCACCACGGCGGTCCCCTCCTACAATGAGCAGTTCTTC. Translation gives CATTAVPSYNEQFF.

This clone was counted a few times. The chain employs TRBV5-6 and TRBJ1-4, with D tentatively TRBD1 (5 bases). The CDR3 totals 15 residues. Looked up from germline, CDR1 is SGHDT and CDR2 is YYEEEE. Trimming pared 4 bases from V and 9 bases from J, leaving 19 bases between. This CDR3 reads CASSLGRRVNQKLFF. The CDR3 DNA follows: TGTGCCAGCAGCCTTGGCCGCAGGGTAAATCAAAAACTGTTTTTT.

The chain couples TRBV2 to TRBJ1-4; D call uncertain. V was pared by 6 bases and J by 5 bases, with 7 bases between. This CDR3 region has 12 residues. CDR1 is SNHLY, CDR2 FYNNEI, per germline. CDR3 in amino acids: CASRRTNEKLFF. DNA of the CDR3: TGTGCCAGCAGGAGAACAAATGAAAAACTGTTTTTT.

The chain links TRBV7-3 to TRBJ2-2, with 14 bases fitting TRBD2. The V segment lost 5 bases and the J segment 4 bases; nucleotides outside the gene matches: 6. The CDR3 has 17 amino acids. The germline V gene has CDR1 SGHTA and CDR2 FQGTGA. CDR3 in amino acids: CASSPSGTSGGTGELFF. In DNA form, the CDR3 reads TGTGCCAGCAGCCCAAGTGGGACTAGCGGGGGCACCGGGGAGCTGTTTTTT. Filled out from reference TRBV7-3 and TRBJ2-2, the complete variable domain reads GAGVSQTPSNKVTEKGKYVELRCDPISGHTALYWYRQSLGQGPEFLIYFQGTGAADDSGLPNDRFFAVRPEGSVSTLKIQRTERGDSAVYLCASSPSGTSGGTGELFFGEGSRLTVL.

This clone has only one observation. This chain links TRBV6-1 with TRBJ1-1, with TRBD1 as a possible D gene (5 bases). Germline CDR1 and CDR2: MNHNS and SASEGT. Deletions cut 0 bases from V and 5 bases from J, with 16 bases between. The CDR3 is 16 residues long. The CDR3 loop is CASSEARPGGSTEAFF. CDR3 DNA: TGTGCCAGCAGTGAAGCGCGACCCGGGGGGTCAACTGAAGCTTTCTTT.

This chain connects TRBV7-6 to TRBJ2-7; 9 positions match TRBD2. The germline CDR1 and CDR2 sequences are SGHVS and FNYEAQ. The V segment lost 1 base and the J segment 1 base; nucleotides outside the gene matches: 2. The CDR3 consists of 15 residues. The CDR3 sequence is CASSLETSGSYEQYV. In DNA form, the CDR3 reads TGTGCCAGCAGCTTAGAGACTAGCGGATCCTACGAGCAGTACGTC.

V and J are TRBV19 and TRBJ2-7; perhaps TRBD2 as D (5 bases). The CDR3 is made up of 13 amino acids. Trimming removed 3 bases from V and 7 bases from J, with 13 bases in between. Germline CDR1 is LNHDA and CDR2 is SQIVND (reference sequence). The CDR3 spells CASSMAGIKEQYF. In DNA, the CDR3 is TGTGCCAGTAGTATGGCGGGCATCAAGGAGCAGTACTTC.

The CDR3 protein is CASSLDHHSTDTQYF. CDR3 nucleotide sequence: TGTGCCAGCAGCTTGGATCACCACTCCACAGATACGCAGTATTTT. The chain carries TRBV5-4 and TRBJ2-3; the D is unclear. Germline loops: CDR1 SGHNT, CDR2 YYREEE (reference sequence). CDR3 length: 15 residues. The V end lost 0 bases, the J end lost 2 bases, and 10 bases lay between the germline ends.

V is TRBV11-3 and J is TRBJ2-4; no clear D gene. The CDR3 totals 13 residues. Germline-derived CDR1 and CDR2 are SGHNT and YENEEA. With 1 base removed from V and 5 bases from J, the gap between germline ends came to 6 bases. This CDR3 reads CASSLGAENIQYF. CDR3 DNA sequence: TGTGCCAGCAGCTTAGGAGCAGAAAACATTCAGTACTTC.

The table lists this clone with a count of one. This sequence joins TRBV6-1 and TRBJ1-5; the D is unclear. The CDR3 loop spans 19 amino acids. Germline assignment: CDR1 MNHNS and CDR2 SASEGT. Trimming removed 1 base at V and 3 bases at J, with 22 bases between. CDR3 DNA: TGTGCCAGCAGTGAAGAAGATCGTCAGGATCATCCCTCCAATCAGCCCCAGCATTTT. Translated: CASSEEDRQDHPSNQPQHF.

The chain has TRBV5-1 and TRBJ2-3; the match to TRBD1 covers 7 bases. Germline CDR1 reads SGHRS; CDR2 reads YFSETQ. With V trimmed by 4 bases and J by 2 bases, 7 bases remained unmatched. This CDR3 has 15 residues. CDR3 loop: CASSLKGQLTDTQYF. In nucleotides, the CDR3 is TGCGCCAGCAGCCTTAAGGGACAGCTCACAGATACGCAGTATTTT.

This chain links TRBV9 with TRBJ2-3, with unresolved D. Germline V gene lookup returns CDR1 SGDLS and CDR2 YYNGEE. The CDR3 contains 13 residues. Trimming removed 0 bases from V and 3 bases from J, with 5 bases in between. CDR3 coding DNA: TGTGCCAGCAGCGTAGCGACTACAGATACGCAGTATTTT. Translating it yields CASSVATTDTQYF.

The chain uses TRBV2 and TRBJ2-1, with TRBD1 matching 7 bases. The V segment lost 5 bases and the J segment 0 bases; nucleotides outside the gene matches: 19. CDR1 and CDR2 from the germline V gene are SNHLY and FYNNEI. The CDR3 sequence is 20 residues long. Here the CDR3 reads CASSFLDRVALSSSYNEQFF. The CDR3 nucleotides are TGTGCCAGCAGTTTCCTCGACAGGGTAGCGCTCTCGAGCTCCTACAATGAGCAGTTCTTC.

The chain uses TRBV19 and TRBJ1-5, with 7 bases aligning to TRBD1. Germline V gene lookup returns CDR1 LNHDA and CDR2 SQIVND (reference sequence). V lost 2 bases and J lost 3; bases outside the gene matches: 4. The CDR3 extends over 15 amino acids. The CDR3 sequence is CASSIITGDNQPQHF. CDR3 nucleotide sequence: TGTGCCAGTAGTATAATAACAGGGGACAATCAGCCCCAGCATTTT.

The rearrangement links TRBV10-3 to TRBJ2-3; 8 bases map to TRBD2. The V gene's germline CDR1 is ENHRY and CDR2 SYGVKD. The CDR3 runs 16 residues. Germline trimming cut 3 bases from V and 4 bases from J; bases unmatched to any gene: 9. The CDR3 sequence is CAISDPGTSGADTQYF. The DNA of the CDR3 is TGTGCCATCAGTGATCCCGGGACTAGTGGGGCAGATACGCAGTATTTT.

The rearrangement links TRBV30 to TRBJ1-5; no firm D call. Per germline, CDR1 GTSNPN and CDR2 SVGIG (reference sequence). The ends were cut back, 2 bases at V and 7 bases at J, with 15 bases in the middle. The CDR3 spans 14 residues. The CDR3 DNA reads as TGTGCCTGGAGTCGGCGGCCCGTGCAACAGCCCCAGCATTTT. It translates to CAWSRRPVQQPQHF.

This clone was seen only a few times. The CDR3 bases are TGCGCCAGCAGTGGCAGAAGGGACCAGCCCCAGCATTTT. The encoded protein is CASSGRRDQPQHF. V is TRBV10-2 and J is TRBJ1-5, with D possibly TRBD1 on 5 matching bases. The CDR3 is 13 residues long. Looked up from germline, CDR1 is WSHSY and CDR2 is SAAADI. The V and J ends lost 4 bases and 7 bases respectively, with 11 bases between them.

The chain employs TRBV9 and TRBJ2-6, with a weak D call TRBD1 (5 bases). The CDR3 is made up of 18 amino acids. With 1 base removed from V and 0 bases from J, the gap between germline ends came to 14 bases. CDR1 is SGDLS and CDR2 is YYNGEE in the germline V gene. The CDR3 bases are TGTGCCAGCAGCGTATCCCCTCACAGGAGCTCTGGGGCCAACGTCCTGACTTTC. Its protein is CASSVSPHRSSGANVLTF. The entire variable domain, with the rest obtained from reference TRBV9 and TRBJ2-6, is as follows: DSGVTQTPKHLITATGQRVTLRCSPRSGDLSVYWYQQSLDQGLQFLIQYYNGEERAKGNILERFSAQQFPDLHSELNLSSLELGDSALYFCASSVSPHRSSGANVLTFGAGSRLTVL.

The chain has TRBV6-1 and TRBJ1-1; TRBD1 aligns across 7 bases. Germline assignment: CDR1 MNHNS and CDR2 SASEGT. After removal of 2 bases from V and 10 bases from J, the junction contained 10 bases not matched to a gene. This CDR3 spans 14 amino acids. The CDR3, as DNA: TGTGCCAGCAGTGAACTCCCAGGGGGAGGGACAGCTTTCTTT. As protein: CASSELPGGGTAFF.

CDR3 loop: CASSPGHGGEAFF. The DNA for the CDR3 is TGTGCCAGCTCACCAGGACACGGTGGGGAAGCTTTCTTT. The chain couples TRBV18 to TRBJ1-1; tentative D call: TRBD1 (5 bases). Germline CDR1 reads KGHSH; CDR2 reads LQKENI. CDR3 size: 13 residues. Trimming took 2 bases from V and 8 from J, leaving 12 bases between them.